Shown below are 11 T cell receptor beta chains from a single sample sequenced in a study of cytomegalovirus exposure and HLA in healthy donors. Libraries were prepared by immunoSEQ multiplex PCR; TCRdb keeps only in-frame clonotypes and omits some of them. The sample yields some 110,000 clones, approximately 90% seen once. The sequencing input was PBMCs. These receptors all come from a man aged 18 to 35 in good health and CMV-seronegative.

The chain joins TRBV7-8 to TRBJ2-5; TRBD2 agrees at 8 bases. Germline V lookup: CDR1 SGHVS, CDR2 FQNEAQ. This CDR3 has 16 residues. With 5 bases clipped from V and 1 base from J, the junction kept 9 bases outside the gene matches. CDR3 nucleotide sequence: TGTGCCAGCAGCCCCCTTGGCGGGGGGCTCCAAGAGACCCAGTACTTC. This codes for CASSPLGGGLQETQYF.

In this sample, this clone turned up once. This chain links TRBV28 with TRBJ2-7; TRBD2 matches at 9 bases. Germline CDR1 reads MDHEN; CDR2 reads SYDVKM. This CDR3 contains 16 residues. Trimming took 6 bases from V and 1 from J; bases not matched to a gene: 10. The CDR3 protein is CASSYPQREASYEQYF. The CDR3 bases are TGTGCCAGCAGCTACCCCCAGCGGGAGGCATCCTACGAGCAGTACTTC.

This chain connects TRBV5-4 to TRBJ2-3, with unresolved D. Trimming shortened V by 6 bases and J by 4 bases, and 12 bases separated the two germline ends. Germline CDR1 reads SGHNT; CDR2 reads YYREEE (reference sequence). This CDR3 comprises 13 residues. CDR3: CASTLSESDTQYF. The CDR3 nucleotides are TGTGCCAGCACCCTATCCGAATCAGATACGCAGTATTTT.

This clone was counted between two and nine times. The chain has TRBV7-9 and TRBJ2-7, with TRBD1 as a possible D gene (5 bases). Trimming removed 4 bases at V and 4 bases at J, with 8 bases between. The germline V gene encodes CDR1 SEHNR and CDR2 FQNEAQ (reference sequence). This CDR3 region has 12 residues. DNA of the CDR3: TGTGCCAGCAGCTACGACAGATACGAGCAGTACTTC. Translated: CASSYDRYEQYF.

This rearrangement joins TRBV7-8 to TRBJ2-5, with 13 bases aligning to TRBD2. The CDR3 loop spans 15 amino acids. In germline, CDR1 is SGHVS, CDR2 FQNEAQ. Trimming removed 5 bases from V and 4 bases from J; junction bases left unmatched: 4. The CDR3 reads CASSTSGGAGETQYF. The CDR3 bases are TGTGCCAGCAGCACTAGCGGGGGGGCAGGAGAGACCCAGTACTTC.

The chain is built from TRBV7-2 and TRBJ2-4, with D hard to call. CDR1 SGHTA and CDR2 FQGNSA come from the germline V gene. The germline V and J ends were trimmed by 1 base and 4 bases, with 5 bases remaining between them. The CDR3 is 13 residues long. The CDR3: CASSLDAKNIQYF. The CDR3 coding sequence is TGTGCCAGCAGCTTAGATGCGAAAAACATTCAGTACTTC.

In nucleotides, the CDR3 is TGTGCCAGCAGCGGCAGGGGCGGCTATGGCTACACCTTC. Translation gives CASSGRGGYGYTF. The rearrangement links TRBV2 to TRBJ1-2; a possible D gene is TRBD1 (6 bases). The CDR3 runs 13 residues. The V and J ends lost 6 bases and 4 bases respectively, with 12 bases between them. Germline CDR1 SNHLY, CDR2 FYNNEI.

The CDR3 nucleotides read TGTGCCAGCAGTGAGCAGGGTTTAGGTGGCTACACCTTC. Encoded protein: CASSEQGLGGYTF. The V call is TRBV6-1, the J call TRBJ1-2, with D possibly being TRBD1 (5 bases). The V end was cut by 3 bases, the J end by 7 bases, with 12 bases between. CDR1 and CDR2 from the germline V gene are MNHNS and SASEGT. The CDR3 sequence is 13 residues long.

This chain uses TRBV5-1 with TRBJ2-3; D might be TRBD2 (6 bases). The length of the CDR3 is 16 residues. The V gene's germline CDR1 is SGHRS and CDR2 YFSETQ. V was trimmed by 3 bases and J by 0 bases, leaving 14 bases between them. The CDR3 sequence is CASSWRGPESTDTQYF. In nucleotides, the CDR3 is TGCGCCAGCAGCTGGAGGGGACCGGAAAGCACAGATACGCAGTATTTT. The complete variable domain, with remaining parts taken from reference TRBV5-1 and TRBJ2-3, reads KAGVTQTPRYLIKTRGQQVTLSCSPISGHRSVSWYQQTPGQGLQFLFEYFSETQRNKGNFPGRFSGRQFSNSRSEMNVSTLELGDSALYLCASSWRGPESTDTQYFGPGTRLTVL.

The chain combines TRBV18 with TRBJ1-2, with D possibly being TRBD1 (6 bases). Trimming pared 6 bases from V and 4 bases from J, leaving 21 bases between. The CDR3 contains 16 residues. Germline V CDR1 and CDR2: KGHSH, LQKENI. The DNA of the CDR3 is TGTGCCAGCTCCCCGACAGGAGGAAGAGGGGTCTATGGCTACACCTTC. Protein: CASSPTGGRGVYGYTF.

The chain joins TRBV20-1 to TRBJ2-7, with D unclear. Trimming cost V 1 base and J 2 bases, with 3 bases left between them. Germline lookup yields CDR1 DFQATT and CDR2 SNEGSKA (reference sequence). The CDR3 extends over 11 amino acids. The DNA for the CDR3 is TGCAGTGCTAGAGTCACCTACGAGCAGTACTTC. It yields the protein CSARVTYEQYF.